This TCR beta chain appears in the sequencing data of a study of CD8 T cells in ankylosing spondylitis. General study points: One TCR beta motif, made up of several highly homologous variants, appeared characteristic of ankylosing spondylitis blood. Disease-associated clones were CD8+ and fairly uncommon in peripheral blood. Some of these motif variants have turned up before, in reports on reactive arthritis synovial fluid and blood.

This clonotype has just one count. The antigen remains unidentified. Scientists made TCR beta libraries using quantitative 5'-RACE with molecular barcodes. TCRdb independently ran MiXCR on the 5' RACE reads; one entry per CDR3 protein. The sample holds over 200,000 distinct CDR3 sequences; approximately 20% are singletons and the top ten take 40% to 50%. Trimming removed 3 bases at V and 4 bases at J, with 10 bases between. Germline CDR1 is SNHLY and CDR2 is FYNNEI. The CDR3 length is 14 residues. Sequencing used blood, either unsorted or a sorted T cell fraction (not recorded which). The origin of this receptor is a male donor with ankylosing spondylitis. The V gene is TRBV2, the J gene TRBJ1-5; D is unclear. Here the CDR3 reads CASSDGERNQPQHF. The DNA of the CDR3 is TGTGCCAGCAGTGACGGTGAGCGAAATCAGCCCCAGCATTTT. The full variable domain, completed using reference TRBV2 and TRBJ1-5, is EPEVTQTPSHQVTQMGQEVILRCVPISNHLYFYWYRQILGQKVEFLVSFYNNEISEKSEIFDDQFSVERPDGSNFTLKIRSTKLEDSAMYFCASSDGERNQPQHFGDGTRLSIL.